The clone carrying this T cell receptor (beta chain) was observed at least ten times. This entry comes from a study of identical twins. TCRdb recomputed calls from the 5' RACE reads with MiXCR, one row per CDR3 protein. The table has about 150,000 distinct CDR3 sequences, around 3.4% seen once. Looked up from germline, CDR1 is KGHSH and CDR2 is LQKENI. Trimming at V came to 5 bases and at J to 3 bases, leaving 2 bases not matched to a gene. The CDR3 sequence is 14 residues long. The clonotype was recovered from a man younger than 30 in good health. The chain is built from TRBV18 and TRBJ2-3; TRBD2 matches 10 bases. Sequencing was performed on memory T cells sorted from blood. The DNA of the CDR3 is TGTGCCAGCTCAAGCGGGAGGGCGACAGATACGCAGTATTTT. Translated: CASSSGRATDTQYF.